Listed below are T cell receptor beta chains from one sample, sequenced in a study of T cells after yellow fever vaccination. TCRdb itself ran the 5' RACE reads through MiXCR, one entry per CDR3 protein. The repertoire holds about 550,000 distinct CDR3 sequences, 15% to 20% seen once, with roughly an eighth in the top ten. The sample consisted of PBMCs, taken 15 days after the yellow fever booster vaccination. The receptors shown here come from a man under 40 who received the YFV17D yellow fever vaccine. Both conserved end residues are part of each CDR3. The order of the fields is CDR3 protein, CDR3 DNA, clone size, V gene, J gene, D gene. A D gene is named only where the DNA matches it firmly. Size tells how often a clone was seen (once, few, many) or the class of an expanded clone, and some rows leave it out.

CDR3 protein: CSGGTDNYGYTF; CDR3 DNA: TGCAGTGGCGGGACAGACAACTATGGCTACACCTTC; clone size: few; V gene: TRBV20-1; J gene: TRBJ1-2; D gene: TRBD1
CDR3 protein: CASTRVAEETQYF; CDR3 DNA: TGTGCCAGCACTCGAGTGGCGGAAGAGACCCAGTACTTC; clone size: few; V gene: TRBV12-3/TRBV12-4; J gene: TRBJ2-5; D gene: -
CDR3 protein: CSARRETSGKGEFF; CDR3 DNA: TGCAGTGCTAGGCGTGAGACTAGCGGGAAGGGTGAATTCTTC; clone size: -; V gene: TRBV20-1; J gene: TRBJ2-1; D gene: TRBD2
CDR3 protein: CSARDRSGANVLTF; CDR3 DNA: TGCAGTGCTAGAGACAGGTCTGGGGCCAACGTCCTGACTTTC; clone size: -; V gene: TRBV20-1; J gene: TRBJ2-6; D gene: -
CDR3 protein: CASSFLALQYF; CDR3 DNA: TGTGCCAGCAGCTTTCTAGCTCTCCAGTACTTC; clone size: few; V gene: TRBV7-2; J gene: TRBJ2-5; D gene: -
CDR3 protein: CASSLVAAEQFF; CDR3 DNA: TGCGCCAGCAGCTTGGTGGCAGCTGAGCAGTTCTTC; clone size: -; V gene: TRBV5-1; J gene: TRBJ2-1; D gene: -
CDR3 protein: CASSRSFQETQYF; CDR3 DNA: TGTGCCAGCTCGCGTTCCTTCCAAGAGACCCAGTACTTC; clone size: -; V gene: TRBV18; J gene: TRBJ2-5; D gene: -
CDR3 protein: CSVRSPTSTDTQYF; CDR3 DNA: TGCAGTGTTCGGAGCCCAACTAGCACAGATACGCAGTATTTT; clone size: -; V gene: TRBV20-1; J gene: TRBJ2-3; D gene: -
CDR3 protein: CASSPTQAGYYEQYF; CDR3 DNA: TGTGCCAGCAGCCCTACCCAGGCAGGGTACTACGAGCAGTACTTC; clone size: -; V gene: TRBV4-2; J gene: TRBJ2-7; D gene: -
CDR3 protein: CASSLGLRDTQYF; CDR3 DNA: TGTGCCAGCAGTTTGGGGTTGAGGGATACGCAGTATTTT; clone size: few; V gene: TRBV12-3/TRBV12-4; J gene: TRBJ2-3; D gene: -
CDR3 protein: CASSLDRWAVGYTF; CDR3 DNA: TGTGCCAGCAGCTTAGATCGGTGGGCGGTCGGCTACACCTTC; clone size: few; V gene: TRBV7-9; J gene: TRBJ1-2; D gene: -
CDR3 protein: CASSYDPAGGGEQFF; CDR3 DNA: TGTGCCAGCAGTTACGACCCGGCAGGGGGCGGTGAGCAGTTCTTC; clone size: -; V gene: TRBV6-5; J gene: TRBJ2-1; D gene: TRBD1
CDR3 protein: CASSLALYARNSPLHF; CDR3 DNA: TGTGCCAGCAGCTTAGCGCTCTACGCGAGGAATTCACCCCTCCACTTT; clone size: -; V gene: TRBV7-8; J gene: TRBJ1-6; D gene: -
CDR3 protein: CASSIGGTIFAEQFF; CDR3 DNA: TGTGCCAGTAGTATAGGCGGGACTATATTCGCTGAGCAGTTCTTC; clone size: -; V gene: TRBV19; J gene: TRBJ2-1; D gene: TRBD2
CDR3 protein: CASTPQGASLIPSGANVLTF; CDR3 DNA: TGTGCCAGCACCCCACAGGGGGCGAGCTTAATCCCCTCTGGGGCCAACGTCCTGACTTTC; clone size: few; V gene: TRBV6-2/TRBV6-3; J gene: TRBJ2-6; D gene: TRBD1
CDR3 protein: CASSPRTGPPGELFF; CDR3 DNA: TGTGCCAGCAGTCCAAGGACAGGGCCCCCCGGGGAGCTGTTTTTT; clone size: -; V gene: TRBV27; J gene: TRBJ2-2; D gene: TRBD1
CDR3 protein: CASSLLGLFNEQFF; CDR3 DNA: TGTGCCAGCAGCTTATTGGGTTTATTCAATGAGCAGTTCTTC; clone size: -; V gene: TRBV7-2; J gene: TRBJ2-1; D gene: -
CDR3 protein: CASSDGQAVIGNTIYF; CDR3 DNA: TGTGCCAGCAGCGATGGACAGGCCGTAATCGGAAACACCATATATTTT; clone size: few; V gene: TRBV9; J gene: TRBJ1-3; D gene: TRBD1
CDR3 protein: CASSQEPGTSGTDF; CDR3 DNA: TGTGCCAGCAGCCAAGAGCCCGGGACTAGCGGGACGGACTTC; clone size: -; V gene: TRBV4-2; J gene: TRBJ2-7; D gene: TRBD2
CDR3 protein: CASSGQGVRQETQYF; CDR3 DNA: TGTGCCAGCAGTGGACAGGGGGTGAGGCAAGAGACCCAGTACTTC; clone size: few; V gene: TRBV12-3/TRBV12-4; J gene: TRBJ2-5; D gene: TRBD1
CDR3 protein: CAISGSSRSDGYTF; CDR3 DNA: TGTGCCATCAGTGGGTCGTCCAGGAGCGATGGCTACACCTTC; clone size: -; V gene: TRBV10-3; J gene: TRBJ1-2; D gene: -
CDR3 protein: CASSPTPGVTYNEQFF; CDR3 DNA: TGTGCCAGCAGCCCGACCCCGGGGGTGACCTACAATGAGCAGTTCTTC; clone size: -; V gene: TRBV7-9; J gene: TRBJ2-1; D gene: -
CDR3 protein: CASIKYRDPGEQYF; CDR3 DNA: TGTGCCAGCATTAAGTACAGGGATCCTGGCGAGCAGTACTTC; clone size: few; V gene: TRBV27; J gene: TRBJ2-7; D gene: -
CDR3 protein: CASSLSGASLGQYF; CDR3 DNA: TGTGCCAGCAGTTTATCTGGAGCGTCTCTCGGGCAGTACTTC; clone size: -; V gene: TRBV12-3/TRBV12-4; J gene: TRBJ2-7; D gene: -
CDR3 protein: CASTLVGEAFF; CDR3 DNA: TGTGCCAGCACCCTGGTAGGTGAAGCTTTCTTT; clone size: -; V gene: TRBV28; J gene: TRBJ1-1; D gene: -
CDR3 protein: CSARDAGTVDEQYF; CDR3 DNA: TGCAGTGCTAGGGATGCCGGGACAGTTGACGAGCAGTACTTC; clone size: -; V gene: TRBV20-1; J gene: TRBJ2-7; D gene: TRBD1
CDR3 protein: CASSRDSSGANVLTF; CDR3 DNA: TGTGCCAGCAGCCGGGACAGTTCTGGGGCCAACGTCCTGACTTTC; clone size: -; V gene: TRBV6-4; J gene: TRBJ2-6; D gene: TRBD1
CDR3 protein: CASSLPPTGELFF; CDR3 DNA: TGTGCCAGCAGCCTCCCCCCCACCGGGGAGCTGTTTTTT; clone size: -; V gene: TRBV7-2; J gene: TRBJ2-2; D gene: -
CDR3 protein: CASSVTSGTFYEQYF; CDR3 DNA: TGTGCCAGCAGCGTAACTAGCGGGACCTTCTACGAGCAGTACTTC; clone size: -; V gene: TRBV7-2; J gene: TRBJ2-7; D gene: TRBD2
CDR3 protein: CASSPPIDVTSGPSYEQYF; CDR3 DNA: TGTGCCAGCTCACCACCGATAGACGTGACTAGCGGACCTTCCTACGAGCAGTACTTC; clone size: few; V gene: TRBV18; J gene: TRBJ2-7; D gene: TRBD2
CDR3 protein: CASSQRAVVGYEQYF; CDR3 DNA: TGTGCCAGCAGCCAAAGGGCGGTGGTAGGGTACGAGCAGTACTTC; clone size: few; V gene: TRBV14; J gene: TRBJ2-7; D gene: -
CDR3 protein: CASSSSGQSYNEQFF; CDR3 DNA: TGTGCCAGCAGCAGTAGCGGGCAAAGTTACAATGAGCAGTTCTTC; clone size: -; V gene: TRBV6-1; J gene: TRBJ2-1; D gene: TRBD2
CDR3 protein: CASSVANYGYTF; CDR3 DNA: TGTGCCAGCAGTGTGGCTAACTATGGCTACACCTTC; clone size: few; V gene: TRBV2; J gene: TRBJ1-2; D gene: -
CDR3 protein: CASSLYGTGTSPNTQYF; CDR3 DNA: TGTGCCAGCAGTTTATACGGAACCGGGACGTCGCCGAATACGCAGTATTTT; clone size: -; V gene: TRBV27; J gene: TRBJ2-3; D gene: -
CDR3 protein: CASSLPGTGIMYEQFF; CDR3 DNA: TGCGCCAGCAGCTTACCCGGGACAGGGATTATGTATGAGCAGTTCTTC; clone size: -; V gene: TRBV5-1; J gene: TRBJ2-1; D gene: TRBD1
CDR3 protein: CSAVSGSRNEQFF; CDR3 DNA: TGCAGTGCTGTTAGCGGGAGTCGCAATGAGCAGTTCTTC; clone size: few; V gene: TRBV20-1; J gene: TRBJ2-1; D gene: TRBD2
CDR3 protein: CATSRVLAGGGDEQFF; CDR3 DNA: TGTGCCACCAGCAGGGTACTAGCGGGAGGGGGCGATGAGCAGTTCTTC; clone size: once; V gene: TRBV15; J gene: TRBJ2-1; D gene: TRBD2
CDR3 protein: CASSLVGGANEKLFF; CDR3 DNA: TGTGCCAGCAGCTTGGTGGGGGGTGCTAATGAAAAACTGTTTTTT; clone size: -; V gene: TRBV5-5; J gene: TRBJ1-4; D gene: -
CDR3 protein: CASTGLFEQFF; CDR3 DNA: TGTGCCAGCACTGGCCTGTTTGAGCAGTTCTTC; clone size: few; V gene: TRBV6-2/TRBV6-3; J gene: TRBJ2-1; D gene: -
CDR3 protein: CASSLLPLSGNTIYF; CDR3 DNA: TGTGCCAGCAGCTTATTACCTCTCTCTGGAAACACCATATATTTT; clone size: once; V gene: TRBV7-2; J gene: TRBJ1-3; D gene: -
CDR3 protein: CASSFGNSGRASDIQYF; CDR3 DNA: TGTGCCAGTAGTTTCGGTAATAGCGGGAGGGCCTCAGACATTCAGTACTTC; clone size: few; V gene: TRBV19; J gene: TRBJ2-4; D gene: TRBD2
CDR3 protein: CASSPYGDRGDLSSYNEQFF; CDR3 DNA: TGTGCCAGCAGCCCTTATGGGGACAGGGGGGACTTAAGCTCCTACAATGAGCAGTTCTTC; clone size: many; V gene: TRBV7-3; J gene: TRBJ2-1; D gene: TRBD1
CDR3 protein: CAWSVIDTGAEQYF; CDR3 DNA: TGTGCCTGGAGTGTAATTGACACGGGGGCTGAGCAGTACTTC; clone size: few; V gene: TRBV30; J gene: TRBJ2-7; D gene: -
CDR3 protein: CASSQWVQVSSEQFF; CDR3 DNA: TGTGCCAGCAGCCAATGGGTGCAAGTCTCCAGTGAGCAGTTCTTC; clone size: -; V gene: TRBV14; J gene: TRBJ2-1; D gene: -
CDR3 protein: CASRSEGEQYF; CDR3 DNA: TGCGCCAGCAGATCTGAAGGGGAGCAGTACTTC; clone size: -; V gene: TRBV5-1; J gene: TRBJ2-7; D gene: -
CDR3 protein: CSVEFSAEQYF; CDR3 DNA: TGCAGCGTTGAGTTTAGTGCCGAGCAGTACTTC; clone size: -; V gene: TRBV29-1; J gene: TRBJ2-7; D gene: -